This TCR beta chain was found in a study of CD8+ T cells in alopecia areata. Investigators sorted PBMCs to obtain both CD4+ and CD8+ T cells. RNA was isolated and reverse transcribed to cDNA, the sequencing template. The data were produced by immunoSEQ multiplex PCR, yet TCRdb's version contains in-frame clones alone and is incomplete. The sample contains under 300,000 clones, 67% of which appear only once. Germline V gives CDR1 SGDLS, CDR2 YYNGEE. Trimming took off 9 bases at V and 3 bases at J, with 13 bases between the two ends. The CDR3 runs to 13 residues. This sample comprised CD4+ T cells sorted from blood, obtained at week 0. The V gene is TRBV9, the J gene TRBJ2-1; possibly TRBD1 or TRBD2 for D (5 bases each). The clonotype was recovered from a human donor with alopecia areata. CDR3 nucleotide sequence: TGTGCCACCAGTGGGGGAATCTACAATGAGCAGTTCTTC. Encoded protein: CATSGGIYNEQFF.